Presented here are 6 T cell receptor beta chains from one specimen sequenced in a study of shared clonotypes between healthy human individuals. Data came from immunoSEQ multiplex PCR; TCRdb stores just in-frame clones and leaves some out. This sample has hundreds of thousands of clones; less than 80% occur once, and the top ten carry around 1.8%. Sequencing used memory CD4+ T cells sorted from blood. The subset: CD45RA-negative fraction. The receptors were gathered from a woman between 25 and 40 years old in good health.

CDR3 nucleotide sequence: TGTGCCTGGAGTGTAGCGGGAGGGCCGGGACTAACAGATACGCAGTATTTT. Protein product: CAWSVAGGPGLTDTQYF. V usage is TRBV30 and J usage is TRBJ2-3; 10 nucleotides align to TRBD2. From germline, CDR1 is GTSNPN and CDR2 SVGIG (reference sequence). Trimming removed 0 bases from V and 3 bases from J; junction bases left unmatched: 9. This CDR3 is 17 amino acids long.

The V call is TRBV7-9, the J call TRBJ2-2, with TRBD2 identical over 12 bases. CDR1 is SEHNR, CDR2 FQNEAQ, per germline (reference sequence). The CDR3 runs to 16 residues. V dropped 5 bases and J dropped 4; count of bases not matched to a gene: 5. The CDR3 is CASSLRLAGVTGELFF. CDR3 nucleotide sequence: TGTGCCAGCAGCCTACGACTAGCGGGAGTCACCGGGGAGCTGTTTTTT. Together with reference TRBV7-9 and TRBJ2-2, the CDR3 gives the full variable domain: DTGVSQNPRHKITKRGQNVTFRCDPISEHNRLYWYRQTLGQGPEFLTYFQNEAQLEKSRLLSDRFSAERPKGSFSTLEIQRTEQGDSAMYLCASSLRLAGVTGELFFGEGSRLTVL.

The chain joins TRBV11-3 to TRBJ2-7, with D tentatively TRBD1 or TRBD2 (5 bases each). The CDR3 runs 13 residues. CDR1 is SGHNT and CDR2 is YENEEA in the germline V gene. V was trimmed by 3 bases and J by 4 bases, leaving 10 bases between them. The CDR3 spells CASSFEGPYEQYF. The CDR3 DNA is TGTGCCAGCAGCTTTGAGGGGCCTTACGAGCAGTACTTC.

This sequence joins TRBV29-1 and TRBJ1-3, with 10 bases aligning to TRBD1. The germline V gene encodes CDR1 SQVTM and CDR2 ANQGSEA. CDR3 length: 13 residues. Trimming at V came to 7 bases and at J to 4 bases, leaving 4 bases not matched to a gene. In nucleotides, the CDR3 is TGCAGCGCTGGGACAGGGGCGGGAAACACCATATATTTT. Its translation: CSAGTGAGNTIYF. Full variable domain (rest looked up from reference TRBV29-1 and TRBJ1-3): SAVISQKPSRDICQRGTSLTIQCQVDSQVTMMFWYRQQPGQSLTLIATANQGSEATYESGFVIDKFPISRPNLTFSTLTVSNMSPEDSSIYLCSAGTGAGNTIYFGEGSWLTVV.

The chain uses TRBV19 and TRBJ2-3; no reliable D call. V was shortened by 4 bases and J by 0 bases, with 11 bases between the two germline ends. Germline assignment: CDR1 LNHDA and CDR2 SQIVND (reference sequence). This CDR3 spans 15 amino acids. CDR3 in DNA: TGTGCCAGTAGTACCGTGGGGTCTAGCACAGATACGCAGTATTTT. It yields the protein CASSTVGSSTDTQYF.

This chain links TRBV5-1 with TRBJ1-2, with D tentatively TRBD1 (5 bases). The CDR3 covers 13 residues. V lost 5 bases and J 0 bases, leaving 8 bases between the germline ends. Germline V gene sequence: CDR1 SGHRS, CDR2 YFSETQ. The chain's CDR3 is CASRPGPNYGYTF. DNA of the CDR3: TGCGCCAGCAGACCAGGGCCTAACTATGGCTACACCTTC. The full variable domain, rest sourced from reference TRBV5-1 and TRBJ1-2, is KAGVTQTPRYLIKTRGQQVTLSCSPISGHRSVSWYQQTPGQGLQFLFEYFSETQRNKGNFPGRFSGRQFSNSRSEMNVSTLELGDSALYLCASRPGPNYGYTFGSGTRLTVV.